This T cell receptor beta chain was sequenced for a study of shared clonotypes between healthy human individuals (dated by TCRdb to the early 2020s). With respect to the entire study: The cohort included a few men and a couple of women between 18 and 49 years of age. Per donor, three plates each were used for CD4 naive and CD4 memory, two for CD8 naive, and one for CD8 memory. To estimate repertoire size and how much clonotype sharing occurs between individuals, the study deeply sequenced the blood TCR repertoires of 5 or 6 healthy adults. Different laboratories and diverse techniques were used to prepare libraries and sequence TCR repertoires, to increase sequencing depth and limit assay-specific biases. Per donor, leukapheresis produced somewhere between about 0.9 and 9.5 billion PBMCs.

From the cysteine through the phenylalanine, the CDR3 covers 20 amino acids. Only the CDR3 part of the read is kept: 60 bases, read in frame from the first base. CDR1 and CDR2 were assigned from the germline V gene as MGHRA and YSYEKL. After removal of 3 bases from V and 5 bases from J, the junction retains 16 bases not matched to a gene. Healthy HIV-negative adults with no recently reported acute infections or vaccinations were included as donors. Every donor was a Caucasian adult living in Nashville, Tennessee, USA. CD4+ T cells were enriched by magnetic negative selection; naive cells were then positively selected on CD45RA, and the negative fraction formed the memory subset. Blood was obtained by leukapheresis, after which PBMCs were separated by Ficoll-Histopaque density gradient centrifugation and cryopreserved in liquid nitrogen vapor phase. Purity and quantity of every magnetically sorted T cell population were checked by analytical flow cytometry. From each sorted fraction, genomic DNA was isolated and quantified by UV absorbance on a Nanodrop 2000c.

Using the deep immunoSEQ assay, multiplex PCR amplified TCR CDR3 regions from genomic DNA. Extracted genomic DNA from each cell subset was spread evenly across all wells of several immunoSEQ 96-well plates, with each plate serving as a replicate. Each replicate PCR for sorted subsets received around 210 ng genomic DNA, equal to roughly 33,000 T cell genomes. Purified libraries were measured with a Qubit 3.0 fluorometer, size-checked on a Bioanalyzer 2100, and measured again with the KAPA Library Quantification kit. Every immunoSEQ 96-well plate was sequenced on a dedicated single-read 150-cycle Illumina NextSeq 550 flow cell. As for the authors' bioinformatics: Because only junctional sequences without quality scores were contained in the immunoSEQ output, filtering matching that applied to full-length reads could not be performed. To assign V/J genes and CDR3, sequences were annotated using PyIR, a Python wrapper for IgBLAST v1.9, with IMGT germline references. Reads were filtered out if the reads had weak V/J assignments (E-value above 1e-6), no CDR3, stop codons, out-of-frame junctions, or ambiguous translated residues. V3J clonotypes were defined as sequences sharing an identical inferred V gene, J gene, and CDR3 amino acid sequence. Percentage overlap between repertoires was computed as shared unique clonotypes divided by the size of the smaller repertoire. RTK rarefaction, the Chao1 estimator, and Recon v2.1 estimates of unobserved clonotypes were used to assess repertoire richness. Generation probabilities for all TCRbeta clonotypes obtained by the gDNA method from four donors were computed using OLGA. TCRdb obtained this table from immuneACCESS and retained in-frame rearrangements with V and J assigned. These tables miss some clones; where compared with another copy, unresolved V genes account for less than half of the shortfall, and the remainder is unexplained. The DNA was the basis for D and trimming; V, J and clone size are from that table. The sample table holds 2 million to 2.5 million clones, of which approximately 95% were seen once. The top ten hold about 0.39% of the sample.

General conclusions and limits of the study: Naive subsets generally had larger estimated clonotype richness than memory subsets did. Across a few donors, approximately 4.9% of naive CD4, roughly 3.4% of naive CD8, under 2.5% of memory CD4, and about 0.44% of memory CD8 clonotypes were shared. The genetic and exposure-history diversity represented was limited by the small number of donors. Sampling was restricted to blood, and TCR repertoires in tissues likely differ from the TCR repertoires found in blood. Even with the large sequencing depth, rarefaction of the sorted-subset datasets indicated that sequencing was incomplete. Clonotypes shared by all four sorted-subset donors showed higher generation probabilities than non-shared clonotypes. Pairwise subsampling indicated that sequencing depth was expected to affect the degree of clonotype sharing among donors.

A word on this clone: Its antigen remains undetermined. Nothing much larger sits one base from this clone, and base qualities are not available.

The TCR comes from a man between 18 and 35 years old in good health. Some clones in this sample may be carry-over from other donors' samples. The chain joins TRBV4-1 to TRBJ2-5, with 15 bases matching TRBD2. The material sequenced was naive CD4+ T cells from PBMCs. What this sample's cell subset or site label stands for: CD45RA+ positively selected. The CDR3 is CASSHPAGLAGGPSGETQYF. The DNA sequence is as follows: TGCGCCAGCAGCCACCCAGCTGGACTAGCGGGAGGGCCCTCGGGTGAGACCCAGTACTTC.